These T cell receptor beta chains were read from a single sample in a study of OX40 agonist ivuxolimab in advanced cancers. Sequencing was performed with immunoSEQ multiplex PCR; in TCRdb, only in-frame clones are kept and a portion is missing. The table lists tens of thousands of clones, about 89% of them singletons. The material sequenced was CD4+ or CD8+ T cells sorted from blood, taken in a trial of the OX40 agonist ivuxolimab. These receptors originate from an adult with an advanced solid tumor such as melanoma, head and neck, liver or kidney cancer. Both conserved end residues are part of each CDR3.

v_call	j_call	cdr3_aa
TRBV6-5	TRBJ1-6	CASTPTGLNSPLHF
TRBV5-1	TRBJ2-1	CASSFPGLAGNEQFF
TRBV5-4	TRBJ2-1	CASSLLVDEQFF
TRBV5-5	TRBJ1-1	CASSSFVNTEAFF
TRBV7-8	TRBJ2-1	CASSSLGGTSYNEQFF
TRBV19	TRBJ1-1	CASRTGGNEAFF
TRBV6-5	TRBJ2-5	CASARYRGRETQYF
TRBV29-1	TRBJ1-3	CSVEDAVSGNTIYF
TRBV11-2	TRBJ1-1	CASSLAGTEAFF
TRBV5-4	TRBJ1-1	CASSPRTVNTEAFF